These 27 T cell receptor beta chains originate from one sample sequenced in a study of T cells in Graves' hyperthyroidism and ophthalmopathy. Researchers amplified the TCR beta CDR3 regions from RNA transcripts. An initial round of RT-PCR targeting the TCR CDR3 relied on the HTBI primer set. TCRdb re-derived calls from the multiplex PCR reads in MiXCR, one entry per CDR3 protein. Of about 530,000 distinct CDR3 sequences in the sample, approximately 17% are singletons; the top ten hold about 16%. Sequencing was carried out using blood. The origin of the receptors is a woman younger than 30 with Graves' ophthalmopathy.

This clonotype showed up just a few times. V is TRBV5-1 and J is TRBJ2-7; the D is unclear. V shed 0 bases and J shed 2 bases, with 12 bases lying between them. CDR3 size: 15 residues. The germline V gene has CDR1 SGHRS and CDR2 YFSETQ. The CDR3 nucleotides read TGCGCCAGCAGCTTGGAGTTACAGCGCCCCTACGAGCAGTACTTC. It is translated as CASSLELQRPYEQYF.

The chain uses TRBV19 and TRBJ1-1, with D maybe TRBD1 (6 bases). Trimming left V 7 bases short and J 4 bases short, with 10 bases between. The CDR3 covers 12 residues. Germline loops: CDR1 LNHDA, CDR2 SQIVND (reference sequence). In DNA, the CDR3 is TGTGCCAGTACAGGGGAAGTCACTGAAGCTTTCTTT. Encoded protein: CASTGEVTEAFF. Filled out from reference TRBV19 and TRBJ1-1, the complete variable domain reads DGGITQSPKYLFRKEGQNVTLSCEQNLNHDAMYWYRQDPGQGLRLIYYSQIVNDFQKGDIAEGYSVSREKKESFPLTVTSAQKNPTAFYLCASTGEVTEAFFGQGTRLTVV.

This clonotype was seen ten or more times. V usage is TRBV4-1 and J usage is TRBJ2-5; weak D call: TRBD2 (6 bases). Germline values: CDR1 MGHRA, CDR2 YSYEKL. This CDR3 region has 14 residues. V was clipped by 0 bases and J by 5 bases, with 10 bases between them. CDR3 protein: CASSQDREEETQYF. The DNA for the CDR3 is TGCGCCAGCAGCCAAGACAGGGAGGAGGAGACCCAGTACTTC.

This clonotype was recorded many times. V gene TRBV3-1 combines with J gene TRBJ1-2; the D gene is possibly TRBD1 (5 bases). Trimming cost V 1 base and J 5 bases, with 11 bases left between them. The V gene's germline CDR1 is LGHDT and CDR2 YNNKEL (reference sequence). This CDR3 has 14 amino acids. CDR3 DNA sequence: TGTGCCAGCAGCCAAGTGGACGGGGGTTATGGCTACACCTTC. The encoded protein is CASSQVDGGYGYTF. The variable domain in full, completed from reference TRBV3-1 and TRBJ1-2, reads DTAVSQTPKYLVTQMGNDKSIKCEQNLGHDTMYWYKQDSKKFLKIMFSYNNKELIINETVPNRFSPKSPDKAHLNLHINSLELGDSAVYFCASSQVDGGYGYTFGSGTRLTVV.

This clonotype was found many times. The gene calls are TRBV12-3 or TRBV12-4 and TRBJ2-1; the match to TRBD2 covers 9 bases. With 4 bases clipped from V and 2 bases from J, the junction kept 3 bases outside the gene matches. CDR3 length: 15 amino acids. Here the CDR3 DNA reads TGTGCCAGCAGTTGGGGCGGGGGGGCCTACAATGAGCAGTTCTTC. Translating it yields CASSWGGGAYNEQFF.

This clonotype has at least ten counts. V usage is TRBV11-2 and J usage is TRBJ2-7; 10 bases are shared with TRBD2. Germline V gene data show CDR1 as SGHAT and CDR2 as FQNNGV. The length of the CDR3 is 14 residues. The trim removed 5 bases at V and 7 bases at J, leaving 8 bases unmatched. The CDR3 region has the DNA TGTGCCAGCAGCAAAAGCGGGGGGGCCGGAGAGCAGTACTTC. Translation gives CASSKSGGAGEQYF.

The V and J genes are TRBV4-3 and TRBJ1-1; 9 bases align to TRBD1. CDR3 length equals 16 residues. After removal of 0 bases from V and 12 bases from J, the junction contained 14 bases not matched to a gene. Per germline, CDR1 LGHNA and CDR2 YSLEER. CDR3 sequence: CASSQDPGQGLGTTFF. CDR3 DNA: TGCGCCAGCAGCCAAGACCCGGGACAGGGTTTGGGAACGACTTTCTTT.

The CDR3, as DNA: TGTGCCACCAGCAGAGATAGCGATCCTACCGGGGAGCTGTTTTTT. It yields the protein CATSRDSDPTGELFF. J is TRBJ2-2 and V is TRBV15; D perhaps matches TRBD2 (5 bases). Germline CDR1 LNHNV, CDR2 YYDKDF (reference sequence). CDR3 size: 15 residues. Trimming stripped 0 bases from V and 5 bases from J, with 10 bases between.

There are a few counts of this clonotype. Relative to the germline gene, one junction end is altered; a read error may explain this. The V call is TRBV7-7, the J call TRBJ2-5, with TRBD1 as a possible D gene (6 bases). The germline CDR1 and CDR2 sequences are SSHAT and FNYEAQ (reference sequence). The length of the CDR3 is 15 residues. The CDR3 loop reads CASSRLDRWEETQYF. In DNA, the CDR3 is TGTGCTAGCAGCCGATTAGACAGGTGGGAAGAGACCCAGTACTTC.

This clonotype was seen ten or more times. This chain joins TRBV7-8 and TRBJ2-1; TRBD1 agrees at 9 bases. The CDR3 sequence is 14 residues long. CDR1 SGHVS and CDR2 FQNEAQ come from the germline V gene. After removal of 6 bases from V and 15 bases from J, the junction contained 15 bases not matched to a gene. As DNA, the CDR3 is TGTGCCAGCAGATACGGGACAGGGAGTGGTCGGCCGTTCTTC. Protein product: CASRYGTGSGRPFF.

This clonotype has more than one count but fewer than ten. The chain couples TRBV25-1 to TRBJ2-7, with 9 bases fitting TRBD2. Germline values: CDR1 MGHDK, CDR2 SYGVNS. V lost 4 bases, J lost 5 bases, and 6 bases stayed unmatched. The CDR3 loop spans 14 amino acids. For the CDR3, the DNA is TGTGCCAGCAGTGGGACTAGCGAAGTCCACGAGCAGTACTTC. Its translation: CASSGTSEVHEQYF.

This clonotype was recorded at least ten times. The rearrangement links TRBV11-2 to TRBJ2-5; TRBD2 matches at 7 bases. V shed 3 bases, J shed 5 bases, and the junction held 9 bases outside the gene matches. The CDR3 is made up of 15 amino acids. Germline values: CDR1 SGHAT, CDR2 FQNNGV. The CDR3 nucleotides read TGTGCCAGCAGCTTGGAACCTCGGGGGGTGGAGACCCAGTACTTC. Its protein product is CASSLEPRGVETQYF.

This clonotype has only a few counts. The chain is built from TRBV5-1 and TRBJ1-3, with 7 bases identical to TRBD1. This CDR3 contains 14 residues. In germline, CDR1 is SGHRS, CDR2 YFSETQ. J gave up 6 bases and V 4 bases, and 7 bases lay outside the gene matches. The CDR3, as DNA: TGCGCCAGCAGCGAAGGGACAGTTCTAAACACCATATATTTT. It translates to CASSEGTVLNTIYF.

The table lists this clonotype with many counts. The chain has TRBV11-2 and TRBJ2-3; possibly TRBD1 for D (5 bases). The CDR3 is 15 amino acids. Trimming left V 4 bases short and J 5 bases short, with 16 bases between. The V gene's germline CDR1 is SGHAT and CDR2 FQNNGV. The CDR3 here is CASSSIVGVGDTQYF. The CDR3 DNA follows: TGTGCCAGCAGCTCTATAGTAGGGGTCGGAGATACGCAGTATTTT.

The chain is built from TRBV5-1 and TRBJ1-5; D is uncertain. The CDR3 is 18 residues long. In germline, CDR1 is SGHRS, CDR2 YFSETQ. Trimming shortened V by 0 bases and J by 0 bases, and 16 bases separated the two germline ends. The chain's CDR3 is CASSLALGPLYSNQPQHF. The CDR3 DNA follows: TGCGCCAGCAGCTTGGCCCTCGGACCGCTTTATAGCAATCAGCCCCAGCATTTT.

The table lists this clonotype with many counts. The chain couples TRBV15 to TRBJ2-1; 10 positions match TRBD2. Unmatched junction bases numbered 11, after V lost 5 bases and J lost 7 bases. The CDR3 covers 16 residues. Germline loops: CDR1 LNHNV, CDR2 YYDKDF (reference sequence). The CDR3 region has the DNA TGTGCCACCAGCTCCCCCGGGACTAGCGAAATAAATGAGCAGTTCTTC. It specifies CATSSPGTSEINEQFF.

CDR3 residues: CATARGPGTDTQYF. In DNA, the CDR3 is TGTGCCACCGCACGGGGACCCGGCACAGATACGCAGTATTTT. The genes are TRBV15 and TRBJ2-3; D possibly uses TRBD1 or TRBD2 (5 bases each). Germline V gene data show CDR1 as LNHNV and CDR2 as YYDKDF (reference sequence). The length of the CDR3 is 14 residues. The V gene lost 8 bases and the J gene lost 1 base, with 13 bases spanning the gap.

This clonotype was counted between two and nine times. The rearrangement joins TRBV27 to TRBJ2-1, with D possibly being TRBD1 or TRBD2 (5 bases each). The ends were cut back, 7 bases at V and 1 base at J, with 20 bases in the middle. CDR3 length: 17 amino acids. Germline CDR1 and CDR2: MNHEY and SMNVEV (reference sequence). The CDR3 loop is CASTPRSAGRSYNEQFF. CDR3 in DNA: TGTGCCAGCACCCCAAGGTCGGCAGGGAGATCCTACAATGAGCAGTTCTTC.

Ten or more counts support this clonotype. The chain uses TRBV7-3 and TRBJ2-7, with 12 bases identical to TRBD2. CDR3 length: 16 amino acids. From germline, CDR1 is SGHTA and CDR2 FQGTGA. Trimming removed 5 bases from V and 6 bases from J; junction bases left unmatched: 11. The CDR3 loop reads CASSPYQLAGGSEQYF. CDR3 nucleotides: TGTGCCAGCAGCCCTTATCAACTAGCGGGAGGTTCCGAGCAGTACTTC. The full variable domain, completed using reference TRBV7-3 and TRBJ2-7, is GAGVSQTPSNKVTEKGKYVELRCDPISGHTALYWYRQSLGQGPEFLIYFQGTGAADDSGLPNDRFFAVRPEGSVSTLKIQRTERGDSAVYLCASSPYQLAGGSEQYFGPGTRLTVT.

There are many counts of this clonotype. The chain has TRBV5-1 and TRBJ2-1; D unclear. Per germline, CDR1 SGHRS and CDR2 YFSETQ. This CDR3 comprises 12 residues. Trimming took off 2 bases at V and 5 bases at J, with 5 bases between the two ends. CDR3 loop: CASSFLDNEQFF. The DNA for the CDR3 is TGCGCCAGCAGCTTTTTGGACAATGAGCAGTTCTTC.

This clonotype was detected only a few times. CDR3 sequence (DNA): TGCGCCAGCAGCTTGCAGGGACAGGGGTCCCTCTCTGGGGCCAACGTCCTGACTTTC. It encodes CASSLQGQGSLSGANVLTF. The chain employs TRBV5-1 and TRBJ2-6; the match to TRBD1 covers 10 bases. The junction had 7 bases not matched to a gene; V was cut back by 1 base and J by 0 bases. CDR3 length: 19 residues. The germline gives CDR1 SGHRS, CDR2 YFSETQ. The whole variable domain, remainder taken from reference TRBV5-1 and TRBJ2-6, is KAGVTQTPRYLIKTRGQQVTLSCSPISGHRSVSWYQQTPGQGLQFLFEYFSETQRNKGNFPGRFSGRQFSNSRSEMNVSTLELGDSALYLCASSLQGQGSLSGANVLTFGAGSRLTVL.

In this sample, this clonotype turned up many times. The V gene is TRBV12-3 or TRBV12-4, the J gene TRBJ2-1; D may be TRBD2 (5 bases). The CDR3 runs to 14 residues. The germline V and J ends were trimmed by 4 bases and 3 bases, with 10 bases remaining between them. The CDR3 DNA follows: TGTGCCAGCAGTTCTCAACTAGGCTACAATGAGCAGTTCTTC. This encodes CASSSQLGYNEQFF.

This clonotype appeared many times. The rearrangement joins TRBV7-3 to TRBJ1-2, with D unclear. This CDR3 has 9 amino acids. Germline assignment: CDR1 SGHTA and CDR2 FQGTGA. Trimming shortened V by 10 bases and J by 7 bases, and 7 bases separated the two germline ends. CDR3 amino acids: CATRCGYTF. The DNA of the CDR3 is TGTGCCACCAGGTGTGGCTACACCTTC.

This clonotype has a count of ten or more. The J gene is TRBJ1-1, the V gene TRBV7-2, with 7 bases lining up with TRBD1. Germline CDR1 and CDR2: SGHTA and FQGNSA. V lost 8 bases to trimming and J lost 0 bases; unmatched junction nucleotides: 15. There are 17 residues in the CDR3. CDR3 amino acids: CASGNGQVRFMNTEAFF. CDR3 nucleotide sequence: TGTGCCAGCGGGAACGGACAGGTCCGATTCATGAACACTGAAGCTTTCTTT.

This clonotype turned up a few times. The chain combines TRBV7-8 with TRBJ1-1, with TRBD1 as a possible D gene (5 bases). Between the trimmed V and J ends, which lost 5 bases and 3 bases, there was a span of 16 bases. The germline gives CDR1 SGHVS, CDR2 FQNEAQ. The CDR3 sequence is 15 residues long. CDR3 residues: CASSRSWGSDTEAFF. DNA for the CDR3: TGTGCCAGCAGCCGAAGTTGGGGCAGCGACACTGAAGCTTTCTTT.

This chain connects TRBV7-2 to TRBJ1-2; 10 nucleotides match TRBD1. The V and J ends lost 5 bases and 2 bases, in that order; junction bases with no gene match: 8. The germline V gene encodes CDR1 SGHTA and CDR2 FQGNSA. The CDR3 sequence is 16 residues long. In nucleotides, the CDR3 is TGTGCCAGCAGCCCAACCGGGACAGGGGTAAACTATGGCTACACCTTC. It encodes CASSPTGTGVNYGYTF.

In the case of this clonotype: Given a much more abundant clone one base away, this may be a read error. It is likely a read error, because the conserved phenylalanine at the end of the CDR3 is missing. This chain links TRBV18 with TRBJ1-2; D possibly corresponds to TRBD1 (5 bases). Trimming removed 3 bases at V and 4 bases at J, with 15 bases between. This CDR3 spans 15 amino acids. Germline CDR1 is KGHSH and CDR2 is LQKENI. The CDR3 protein is CASSPTQGDGYGYTL. DNA of the CDR3: TGTGCCAGCTCACCGACTCAGGGTGACGGCTATGGCTACACCCTC.